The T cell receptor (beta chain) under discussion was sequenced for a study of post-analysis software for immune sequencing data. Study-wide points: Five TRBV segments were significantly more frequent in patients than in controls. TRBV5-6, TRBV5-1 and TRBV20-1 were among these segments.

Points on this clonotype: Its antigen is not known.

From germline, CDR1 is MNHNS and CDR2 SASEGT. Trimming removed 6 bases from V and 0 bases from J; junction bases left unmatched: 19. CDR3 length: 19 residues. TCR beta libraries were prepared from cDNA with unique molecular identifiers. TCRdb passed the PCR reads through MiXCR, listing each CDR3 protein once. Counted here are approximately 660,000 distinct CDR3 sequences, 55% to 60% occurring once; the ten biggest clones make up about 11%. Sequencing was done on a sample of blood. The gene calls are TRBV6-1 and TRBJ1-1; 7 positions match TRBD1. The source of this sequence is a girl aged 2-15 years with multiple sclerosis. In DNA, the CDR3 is TGTGCCAGCAGACCCTACGCGCCCGCGACAGGGTTGGTGAACACTGAAGCTTTCTTT. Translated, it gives CASRPYAPATGLVNTEAFF.